This is a list of T cell receptor beta chains from one sample in a study of regulatory T cells in long-lasting Graves disease. TCRdb independently ran MiXCR on the multiplex PCR reads; one entry per CDR3 protein. The table includes 400,000 to 500,000 distinct CDR3 sequences, roughly 15% detected once. The data were also submitted as part of a second study, on T cells in Graves' hyperthyroidism and ophthalmopathy.

The source was peripheral blood mononuclear cells (PBMCs), collected at new diagnosis, from a patient treated with antithyroid drugs. The source of these receptors is a woman aged 18-29 years with Graves disease. The CDR3 runs from the conserved cysteine through the conserved F or W. D genes are given only for firm matches. Clone size is not always given. Where it is, it says once, few, many or a class for expanded clones.

TRBJ2-7,TRBV30,.,many,CAWSVLDGGYEQYF,TGTGCCTGGAGTGTCTTGGATGGGGGCTACGAGCAGTACTTC
TRBJ2-7,TRBV7-9,.,many,CASSHSLNEQYF,TGTGCCAGCAGCCACAGTTTAAACGAGCAGTACTTC
TRBJ2-3,TRBV28,TRBD2,many,CASSPSGLAERDTQYF,TGTGCCAGCAGTCCCTCGGGACTAGCGGAGCGGGATACGCAGTATTTT
TRBJ2-3,TRBV20-1,TRBD2,many,CSPFSAASGRGDTQYF,TGCAGCCCATTCTCAGCGGCTAGCGGGAGGGGAGATACGCAGTATTTT
TRBJ2-7,TRBV20-1,.,many,CSARDQSSYEQYF,TGCAGTGCTAGAGATCAGAGCTCCTACGAGCAGTACTTC
TRBJ1-5,TRBV18,.,many,CASSLASYQPQHF,TGTGCCAGCTCACTTGCGTCTTATCAACCCCAGCATTTT
TRBJ1-2,TRBV30,.,many,CAWSVRSLYTF,TGTGCCTGGAGTGTACGTAGCCTCTACACCTTC
TRBJ2-1,TRBV10-3,.,many,CAIREGGHSYNEQFF,TGTGCCATCAGGGAGGGCGGGCACTCCTACAATGAGCAGTTCTTC
TRBJ2-1,TRBV11-1,.,many,CASSLSNPLRQFF,TGTGCCAGCAGCTTAAGCAACCCCCTGAGGCAGTTCTTC
TRBJ2-3,TRBV2,TRBD2,many,CAGITSGEVDTQYF,TGTGCCGGAATTACTAGCGGGGAGGTAGATACGCAGTATTTT
TRBJ2-2,TRBV7-9,.,few,CASSVSSETGELFF,TGTGCCAGCAGCGTCAGTAGCGAGACCGGGGAGCTGTTTTTT
TRBJ2-3,TRBV20-1,TRBD1,.,CSASGSGGTDTQYF,TGCAGTGCTAGTGGGTCAGGGGGTACAGATACGCAGTATTTT
TRBJ1-5,TRBV7-8,.,many,CASSPHRRGTSNQPQHF,TGTGCCAGCAGCCCCCATCGACGGGGAACGAGCAATCAGCCCCAGCATTTT
TRBJ2-1,TRBV18,TRBD2,many,CASSSTSGTYNEQFF,TGTGCCAGCTCATCAACTAGCGGGACCTACAATGAGCAGTTCTTC
TRBJ2-1,TRBV20-1,.,.,CSAVTRDSPNEQFF,TGCAGTGCTGTTACACGGGACTCACCCAATGAGCAGTTCTTC
TRBJ2-6,TRBV27,.,many,CASSSLSGANVLTF,TGTGCCAGCAGTTCCCTCTCTGGGGCCAACGTCCTGACTTTC
TRBJ2-5,TRBV4-1,TRBD2,.,CASSQGRAGGETQYF,TGCGCCAGCAGCCAAGGGAGGGCGGGAGGAGAGACCCAGTACTTC
TRBJ2-1,TRBV4-1,.,.,CASSQAMRGNEQFF,TGCGCCAGCAGCCAGGCCATGAGAGGCAATGAGCAGTTCTTC
TRBJ1-2,TRBV7-9,.,.,CASSLSPGADGYTF,TGTGCCAGCAGCTTAAGTCCGGGGGCGGATGGCTACACCTTC
TRBJ2-1,TRBV7-8,.,.,CASSYGSRNEQFF,TGTGCCAGCAGCTACGGAAGTAGGAATGAGCAGTTCTTC
TRBJ2-1,TRBV7-9,TRBD2,.,CASSLVGTSHFDEQFF,TGTGCCAGCAGCTTAGTAGGGACTAGCCATTTCGATGAGCAGTTCTTC
TRBJ2-1,TRBV20-1,TRBD2,few,CSASSGRALGWNEQFF,TGCAGTGCTTCTAGCGGGAGGGCCCTCGGTTGGAATGAGCAGTTCTTC
TRBJ2-1,TRBV12-3/TRBV12-4,TRBD2,many,CASSAGLDWREQFF,TGTGCCAGCAGTGCGGGACTAGATTGGAGGGAGCAGTTCTTC
TRBJ2-7,TRBV11-3,.,.,CASSLRRPSSYEQYF,TGTGCCAGCAGCTTAAGGAGGCCTAGCTCCTACGAGCAGTACTTC
TRBJ2-1,TRBV14,.,.,CASSQISRLGNNEQFF,TGTGCCAGCAGCCAAATTAGCAGGTTGGGCAACAATGAGCAGTTCTTC
TRBJ2-7,TRBV28,TRBD1,many,CASSSPLRGQGFEQYF,TGTGCCAGCAGTTCCCCCCTACGGGGACAGGGCTTCGAGCAGTACTTC
TRBJ2-7,TRBV2,TRBD1,many,CASRAPGTGGSYEQYF,TGTGCCAGCAGGGCGCCCGGGACAGGGGGTTCCTACGAGCAGTACTTC
TRBJ2-7,TRBV3-1,TRBD2,few,CASSQDRVAGVYEQYF,TGTGCCAGCAGCCAAGATAGGGTAGCGGGAGTCTACGAGCAGTACTTC
TRBJ2-1,TRBV20-1,TRBD2,many,CSARVAGRYNEQFF,TGCAGTGCTAGAGTAGCGGGACGATACAATGAGCAGTTCTTC
TRBJ2-7,TRBV7-2,.,.,CASSHVSGDYEQYF,TGTGCCAGCAGCCACGTATCGGGAGATTACGAGCAGTACTTC
TRBJ2-7,TRBV20-1,.,many,CSAPGLTYEQYF,TGCAGTGCCCCGGGACTCACCTACGAGCAGTACTTC
TRBJ2-1,TRBV28,.,many,CASSSGTHNEQFF,TGTGCCAGCAGTTCCGGGACACACAATGAGCAGTTCTTC
TRBJ2-2,TRBV7-9,TRBD1,.,CASSKNRDRQNTGELFF,TGTGCCAGCAGCAAAAACCGGGACAGGCAGAACACCGGGGAGCTGTTTTTT
TRBJ2-1,TRBV29-1,.,many,CSVVHKGNNEQFF,TGCAGCGTTGTACATAAGGGAAACAATGAGCAGTTCTTC
TRBJ2-3,TRBV14,.,few,CASSQAPGVDTQYF,TGTGCCAGCAGCCAAGCACCCGGAGTTGATACGCAGTATTTT
TRBJ2-1,TRBV6-2/TRBV6-3,TRBD2,.,CASSYYIGGRAGNEQFF,TGTGCCAGCAGTTACTATATCGGCGGGAGGGCCGGCAATGAGCAGTTCTTC
TRBJ2-3,TRBV28,.,many,CASSLLYPLSGVTDTQYF,TGTGCCAGCAGTTTACTATATCCCCTTTCGGGAGTAACAGATACGCAGTATTTT
TRBJ2-5,TRBV3-1,.,many,CASSQEDGTGTQYF,TGTGCCAGCAGCCAAGAAGACGGGACGGGGACCCAGTACTTC
TRBJ1-2,TRBV9,.,few,CASSQAGGYTF,TGTGCCAGCAGCCAGGCAGGTGGCTACACCTTC
TRBJ1-5,TRBV15,.,.,CATSRGAGVSNQPQHF,TGTGCCACCAGCAGAGGGGCAGGGGTTAGCAATCAGCCCCAGCATTTT
TRBJ2-3,TRBV20-1,TRBD1,.,CSAQDRGGTDTQYF,TGCAGTGCACAGGACAGGGGCGGAACAGATACGCAGTATTTT
TRBJ2-7,TRBV19,.,few,CASSTSVSGYEQYF,TGTGCCAGTAGTACATCGGTTAGCGGATACGAGCAGTACTTC
TRBJ1-2,TRBV28,.,.,CASSFQTGRYGYTF,TGTGCCAGCAGTTTCCAGACAGGAAGATATGGCTACACCTTC
TRBJ1-5,TRBV18,.,.,CASSPTVGVNNQPQHF,TGTGCCAGCTCCCCTACTGTTGGGGTTAACAATCAGCCCCAGCATTTT
TRBJ1-5,TRBV5-6,.,few,CASTIKGAGSNQPQHF,TGTGCCAGCACCATCAAGGGAGCTGGAAGCAATCAGCCCCAGCATTTT
TRBJ1-3,TRBV12-3/TRBV12-4,.,many,CASSLSSSGNTIYF,TGTGCCAGCAGCTTATCCTCCTCTGGAAACACCATATATTTT
TRBJ2-1,TRBV20-1,TRBD2,few,CSAGGLAGGYNEQFF,TGCAGTGCGGGGGGACTAGCGGGAGGATACAATGAGCAGTTCTTC
TRBJ1-5,TRBV24-1,.,few,CATSDLGGSFGQPQHF,TGTGCCACCAGTGATTTGGGGGGCAGCTTCGGTCAGCCCCAGCATTTT
TRBJ1-2,TRBV7-9,.,.,CASSPIQGFYGYTF,TGTGCCAGCAGCCCGATTCAGGGATTCTATGGCTACACCTTC
TRBJ1-2,TRBV28,.,many,CASSPGHLEYVYGYTF,TGTGCCAGCAGCCCCGGACACCTTGAGTACGTCTATGGCTACACCTTC
TRBJ2-1,TRBV3-1,TRBD2,few,CASSWREGQNEQFF,TGTGCCAGCTCCTGGCGGGAGGGCCAGAATGAGCAGTTCTTC
TRBJ2-7,TRBV4-3,.,.,CASSQDTGRPGEQYF,TGCGCCAGCAGCCAAGACACAGGACGCCCTGGGGAGCAGTACTTC
TRBJ2-4,TRBV7-3,.,few,CASSLTGTGDRNIQYF,TGTGCCAGCAGCTTAACTGGAACGGGAGATCGGAACATTCAGTACTTC
TRBJ2-1,TRBV18,TRBD2,few,CASSPGTSARGSYNEQFF,TGTGCCAGCTCACCAGGGACTAGCGCCCGGGGCTCCTACAATGAGCAGTTCTTC
TRBJ1-4,TRBV28,.,few,CAGSTAPNEKLFF,TGTGCCGGATCGACAGCTCCTAATGAAAAACTGTTTTTT
TRBJ2-4,TRBV20-1,.,.,CSATDRLAKNIQYF,TGCAGTGCCACGGACAGACTAGCCAAAAACATTCAGTACTTC